The present T cell receptor (beta chain) was sequenced within a study of cytomegalovirus exposure and HLA in healthy donors. Primers: 60 Vbeta forward and 13 Jbeta reverse. Only in-frame clones appear in the TCRdb table, and some are missing; sequencing was by immunoSEQ multiplex PCR. The sample holds 110,000 to 150,000 clones; about 80% are singletons and the top ten take over 2%. CDR1 is MNHEY, CDR2 SVGAGI, per germline. J gave up 7 bases and V 6 bases, and 5 bases lay outside the gene matches. The CDR3 loop spans 15 amino acids. The origin of this receptor is a woman younger than 30 in good health and CMV-seropositive. Sequencing was carried out using PBMCs. The chain is built from TRBV6-5 and TRBJ2-1; TRBD2 matches 14 bases. CDR3 in DNA: TGTGCCAGCAGCCCGACTAGCGGGGGGGCGAATGAGCAGTTCTTC. It codes for CASSPTSGGANEQFF.